These 18 T cell receptor beta chains originate from one sample sequenced in a study of cytomegalovirus exposure and HLA in healthy donors. Primers for the PCR totalled 60 Vbeta and 13 Jbeta. Measured with immunoSEQ multiplex PCR; TCRdb has only the in-frame clones, and not every one. The sample holds some 99,000 clones, under 75% seen once. The material sequenced was PBMCs. The source of these receptors is a female donor in good health and CMV-seronegative.

The chain uses TRBV5-1 and TRBJ1-2; no clear D gene. This CDR3 region has 12 residues. V lost 0 bases, J lost 6 bases, and 6 bases lay in between. In germline, CDR1 is SGHRS, CDR2 YFSETQ. CDR3 sequence reads: CASSLVGDGYTF. The CDR3 DNA reads as TGCGCCAGCAGCTTGGTCGGGGATGGCTACACCTTC.

The chain carries TRBV19 and TRBJ1-5; no reliable D call. This CDR3 region has 14 residues. V lost 1 base to trimming and J lost 1 base, with 5 bases between them. From germline, CDR1 is LNHDA and CDR2 SQIVND (reference sequence). CDR3 DNA sequence: TGTGCCAGTAGTATAGTTCGGAGCAATCAGCCCCAGCATTTT. Its protein is CASSIVRSNQPQHF.

This clone was observed once. The chain joins TRBV19 to TRBJ1-1; tentative D call: TRBD1 (6 bases). The germline V and J ends were trimmed by 3 bases and 8 bases, with 10 bases remaining between them. The V gene's germline CDR1 is LNHDA and CDR2 SQIVND (reference sequence). This CDR3 has 12 amino acids. In nucleotides, the CDR3 is TGTGCCAGTAGTATGGGGGGGACAGAAGCTTTCTTT. Its translation: CASSMGGTEAFF.

CDR3 sequence: CASSLDGGLADYEQYF. For the CDR3, the DNA is TGTGCCAGCAGCTTGGATGGTGGGCTAGCGGACTACGAGCAGTACTTC. This rearrangement joins TRBV5-4 to TRBJ2-7, with 7 bases aligning to TRBD2. CDR1 and CDR2 (germline): SGHNT, YYREEE (reference sequence). This CDR3 comprises 16 residues. V shed 0 bases, J shed 3 bases, and the junction held 9 bases outside the gene matches.

The genes are TRBV10-1 and TRBJ1-5; 7 bases fit TRBD1. Trimming cost V 0 bases and J 4 bases; bases outside gene matches: 15. Germline assignment: CDR1 WNHNN and CDR2 SYGVQD (reference sequence). This CDR3 contains 19 residues. The CDR3 nucleotides read TGCGCCAGCAGTGAGTCCCGGACAGGCGACGTGGGAGTTAATCAGCCCCAGCATTTT. It specifies CASSESRTGDVGVNQPQHF.

This clone has more than one count but fewer than ten. The chain has TRBV4-1 and TRBJ1-1; D may be TRBD1 (5 bases). In germline, CDR1 is MGHRA, CDR2 YSYEKL. Trimming took 8 bases from V and 4 from J, leaving 14 bases between them. CDR3 size: 13 residues. The CDR3 DNA reads as TGCGCCAGCGGGCGGGGGTTGAGCACTGAAGCTTTCTTT. This sequence encodes CASGRGLSTEAFF.

The chain employs TRBV7-8 and TRBJ2-7; 7 positions match TRBD2. The CDR3 totals 14 residues. The V and J ends lost 5 bases and 1 base, in that order; junction bases with no gene match: 5. From germline, CDR1 is SGHVS and CDR2 FQNEAQ. The chain's CDR3 is CASSPSGDSYEQYF. The CDR3 bases are TGTGCCAGCAGCCCCAGCGGGGATTCCTACGAGCAGTACTTC.

This chain uses TRBV6-1 with TRBJ1-2; 8 bases agree with TRBD1. CDR3 length: 14 residues. The germline V gene encodes CDR1 MNHNS and CDR2 SASEGT. V gave up 6 bases and J gave up 8 bases; unmatched junction bases: 11. The CDR3, as DNA: TGTGCCAGCAGACTCGACAGGGGTCCCCTCGGCTACACCTTC. Its protein is CASRLDRGPLGYTF.

CDR3 nucleotide sequence: TGTGCCAGCTCACCACCGAGTTCAGAGACCCAGTACTTC. Translation gives CASSPPSSETQYF. This sequence joins TRBV18 and TRBJ2-5; unclear D gene. Germline V CDR1 and CDR2: KGHSH, LQKENI. This CDR3 comprises 13 residues. With 0 bases removed from V and 4 bases from J, the gap between germline ends came to 6 bases.

The chain joins TRBV28 to TRBJ2-2, with D possibly matching TRBD2 (5 bases). Trimming stripped 3 bases from V and 9 bases from J, with 5 bases between. The germline CDR1 and CDR2 sequences are MDHEN and SYDVKM. There are 11 residues in the CDR3. CDR3 DNA sequence: TGTGCCAGCAGTTTGGACTGGGAGCTGTTTTTT. Encoded protein: CASSLDWELFF.

The chain links TRBV19 to TRBJ2-5, with no clear D. Germline-derived CDR1 and CDR2 are LNHDA and SQIVND (reference sequence). Trimming left V 6 bases short and J 0 bases short, with 11 bases between. The CDR3 is made up of 14 amino acids. The CDR3 loop is CASSLTPYQETQYF. The CDR3 nucleotides are TGTGCCAGTAGCCTGACACCGTACCAAGAGACCCAGTACTTC.

J is TRBJ2-7 and V is TRBV5-1, with 11 bases identical to TRBD2. CDR1 is SGHRS, CDR2 YFSETQ, per germline. Germline trimming cut 4 bases from V and 2 bases from J; bases unmatched to any gene: 5. The CDR3 extends over 15 amino acids. As DNA, the CDR3 is TGCGCCAGCAGCACTAGCGGGAGCCCCACCTACGAGCAGTACTTC. This codes for CASSTSGSPTYEQYF.

This clone was seen once. The chain joins TRBV28 to TRBJ1-1; 9 nucleotides align to TRBD1. Germline CDR1 is MDHEN and CDR2 is SYDVKM. Losses at the gene ends were 8 bases for V and 6 bases for J; bases not matched to a gene: 4. The CDR3 totals 12 residues. CDR3 sequence reads: CASSRTGAEAFF. In DNA, the CDR3 is TGTGCCAGCTCGAGGACAGGGGCTGAAGCTTTCTTT.

The CDR3 region is CASGGQRGKADRDTQYF. CDR3 bases: TGTGCCAGCGGTGGACAAAGGGGCAAGGCGGATAGAGATACGCAGTATTTT. The chain uses TRBV6-1 and TRBJ2-3; the D gene is possibly TRBD1 (5 bases). CDR1 and CDR2 from the germline V gene are MNHNS and SASEGT. V gave up 8 bases and J gave up 5 bases, with 26 bases separating them. The CDR3 totals 17 residues.

The V and J genes are TRBV9 and TRBJ2-3; D perhaps matches TRBD1 (5 bases). The CDR3 loop spans 15 amino acids. V was cut by 0 bases and J by 0 bases, with 8 bases left in between. Germline V gene lookup returns CDR1 SGDLS and CDR2 YYNGEE. The CDR3 spells CASSVGGASTDTQYF. Written as DNA, the CDR3 is TGTGCCAGCAGCGTAGGTGGGGCGAGCACAGATACGCAGTATTTT.

V and J are TRBV18 and TRBJ1-4; perhaps TRBD1 as D (5 bases). V was trimmed by 7 bases and J by 5 bases, leaving 20 bases between them. The CDR3 runs to 16 residues. Germline V gene sequence: CDR1 KGHSH, CDR2 LQKENI. CDR3 sequence reads: CASFPLGGRVNEKLFF. CDR3 nucleotides: TGTGCCAGCTTCCCCCTGGGGGGGAGGGTAAATGAAAAACTGTTTTTT.

This clone was counted between two and nine times. V and J are TRBV27 and TRBJ2-6; D remains unclear. The V and J ends lost 3 bases and 2 bases respectively, with 5 bases between them. The CDR3 contains 14 residues. CDR1 is MNHEY, CDR2 SMNVEV, per germline (reference sequence). DNA of the CDR3: TGTGCCAGCAGTTTCTCCCCTGGGGCCAACGTCCTGACTTTC. The encoded protein is CASSFSPGANVLTF.

CDR3 sequence reads: CASSSWTGGEQYF. The CDR3 region has the DNA TGCGCCAGCAGCTCCTGGACAGGGGGAGAGCAGTACTTC. The J gene is TRBJ2-7, the V gene TRBV5-1; 10 bases are shared with TRBD1. J gave up 7 bases and V 3 bases, and 4 bases lay outside the gene matches. CDR1 is SGHRS and CDR2 is YFSETQ in the germline V gene. The CDR3 sequence is 13 residues long. Supplemented by reference TRBV5-1 and TRBJ2-7, the full variable domain reads KAGVTQTPRYLIKTRGQQVTLSCSPISGHRSVSWYQQTPGQGLQFLFEYFSETQRNKGNFPGRFSGRQFSNSRSEMNVSTLELGDSALYLCASSSWTGGEQYFGPGTRLTVT.